The 8 T cell receptor beta chains below come from one sample, sequenced in a study of T cell responses to AZD1222 COVID-19 vaccine. The protocol was immunoSEQ multiplex PCR, while the TCRdb copy is restricted to in-frame clones and leaves out a portion. The table lists about 130,000 clones, approximately 95% of them singletons, with approximately 6.9% in the top ten. The sample consisted of peripheral blood, taken 28 days after the second AZD1222 dose. The origin of the receptors is an adult who received the AZD1222 COVID-19 vaccine.

The chain is built from TRBV28 and TRBJ2-3; the D gene is possibly TRBD1 (6 bases). The V end was cut by 4 bases, the J end by 5 bases, with 13 bases between. Germline CDR1 reads MDHEN; CDR2 reads SYDVKM. The CDR3 consists of 14 residues. CDR3 sequence reads: CASSSLGAGDTQYF. CDR3 in DNA: TGTGCCAGCAGTTCCCTGGGGGCCGGAGATACGCAGTATTTT. The variable domain in full, with the rest retrieved from reference TRBV28 and TRBJ2-3, is DVKVTQSSRYLVKRTGEKVFLECVQDMDHENMFWYRQDPGLGLRLIYFSYDVKMKEKGDIPEGYSVSREKKERFSLILESASTNQTSMYLCASSSLGAGDTQYFGPGTRLTVL.

The chain employs TRBV15 and TRBJ2-4; D is uncertain. V was clipped by 5 bases and J by 0 bases, with 14 bases between them. The CDR3 has 16 amino acids. Germline V gives CDR1 LNHNV, CDR2 YYDKDF (reference sequence). CDR3: CATSEMNTLAKNIQYF. The CDR3 coding sequence is TGTGCCACCAGCGAAATGAACACCTTAGCCAAAAACATTCAGTACTTC.

The rearrangement joins TRBV24-1 to TRBJ2-2; 7 positions match TRBD1. The CDR3 sequence is 17 residues long. J was trimmed by 2 bases and V by 1 base; bases with no gene match: 6. Germline V gene sequence: CDR1 KGHDR, CDR2 SFDVKD. The CDR3 protein is CATSDFAAGGNTGELFF. Here the CDR3 DNA reads TGTGCCACCAGTGATTTTGCGGCAGGGGGTAACACCGGGGAGCTGTTTTTT.

V gene TRBV30 combines with J gene TRBJ2-1; TRBD1 matches 7 bases. The CDR3 contains 10 residues. V shed 8 bases, J shed 8 bases, and the junction held 3 bases outside the gene matches. Germline V lookup: CDR1 GTSNPN, CDR2 SVGIG (reference sequence). In DNA form, the CDR3 reads TGTGCCCTACAGGGGTATGAGCAGTTCTTC. Translated: CALQGYEQFF.

This clone was counted ten times or more. This chain uses TRBV15 with TRBJ1-1; 9 nucleotides align to TRBD1. J gave up 1 base and V 1 base, and 4 bases lay outside the gene matches. The CDR3 contains 16 residues. Germline V gene sequence: CDR1 LNHNV, CDR2 YYDKDF (reference sequence). CDR3 sequence: CATSRGGTGRNTEAFF. The CDR3 nucleotides are TGTGCCACCAGCAGAGGGGGGACAGGGAGGAACACTGAAGCTTTCTTT.

This chain links TRBV14 with TRBJ1-3, with 9 nucleotides matching TRBD1. Germline values: CDR1 SGHDN, CDR2 FVKESK. This CDR3 has 21 amino acids. The V segment lost 5 bases and the J segment 0 bases; nucleotides outside the gene matches: 20. CDR3 protein: CASSSRNRGLLQPYSGNTIYF. Written as DNA, the CDR3 is TGTGCCAGCAGCTCCCGAAACAGGGGGCTGCTTCAGCCTTACTCTGGAAACACCATATATTTT.

This chain joins TRBV6-5 and TRBJ2-7, with D tentatively TRBD2 (6 bases). This CDR3 comprises 16 residues. V was shortened by 4 bases and J by 1 base, with 17 bases between the two germline ends. Germline V gives CDR1 MNHEY, CDR2 SVGAGI. CDR3 amino acids: CASSSTGTGVSYEQYF. The CDR3 DNA follows: TGTGCCAGCAGTTCAACTGGAACGGGGGTATCCTACGAGCAGTACTTC.

This clone appeared once. V is TRBV15 and J is TRBJ1-4, with D possibly TRBD1 on 6 matching bases. The CDR3 has 17 amino acids. Germline V gene data show CDR1 as LNHNV and CDR2 as YYDKDF (reference sequence). The CDR3 sequence: CDKNREHTAPTNEKLFF. DNA for the CDR3: TGTGATAAAAACAGGGAACACACAGCTCCAACTAATGAAAAACTGTTTTTT.